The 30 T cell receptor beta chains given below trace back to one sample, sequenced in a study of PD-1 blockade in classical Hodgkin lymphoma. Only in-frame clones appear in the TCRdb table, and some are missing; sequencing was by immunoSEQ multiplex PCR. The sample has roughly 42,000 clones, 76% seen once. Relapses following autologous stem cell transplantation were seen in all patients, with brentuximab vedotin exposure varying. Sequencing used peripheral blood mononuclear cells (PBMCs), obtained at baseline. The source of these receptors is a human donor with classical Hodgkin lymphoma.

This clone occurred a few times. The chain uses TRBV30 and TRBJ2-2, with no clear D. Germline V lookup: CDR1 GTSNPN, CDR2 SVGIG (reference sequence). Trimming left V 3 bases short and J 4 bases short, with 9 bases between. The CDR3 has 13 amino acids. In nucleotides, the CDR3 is TGTGCCTGGAGACCCCTTAGCACCGGGGAGCTGTTTTTT. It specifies CAWRPLSTGELFF. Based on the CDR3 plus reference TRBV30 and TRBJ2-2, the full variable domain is SQTIHQWPATLVQPVGSPLSLECTVEGTSNPNLYWYRQAAGRGLQLLFYSVGIGQISSEVPQNLSASRPQDRQFILSSKKLLLSDSGFYLCAWRPLSTGELFFGEGSRLTVL.

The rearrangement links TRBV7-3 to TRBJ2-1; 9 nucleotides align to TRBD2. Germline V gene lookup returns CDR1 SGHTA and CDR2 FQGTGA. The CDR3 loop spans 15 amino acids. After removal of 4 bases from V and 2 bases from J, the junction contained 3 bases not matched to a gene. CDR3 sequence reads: CASSWASGTYNEQFF. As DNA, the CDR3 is TGTGCCAGCAGCTGGGCTAGCGGGACCTACAATGAGCAGTTCTTC.

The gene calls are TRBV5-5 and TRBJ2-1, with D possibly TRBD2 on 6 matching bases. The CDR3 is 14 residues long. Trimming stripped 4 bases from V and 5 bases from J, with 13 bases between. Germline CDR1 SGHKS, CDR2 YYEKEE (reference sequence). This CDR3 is CASSRRDADNEQFF. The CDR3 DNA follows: TGTGCCAGCAGCCGGCGGGACGCCGACAATGAGCAGTTCTTC. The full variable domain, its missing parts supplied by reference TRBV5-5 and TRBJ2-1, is DAGVTQSPTHLIKTRGQQVTLRCSPISGHKSVSWYQQVLGQGPQFIFQYYEKEERGRGNFPDRFSARQFPNYSSELNVNALLLGDSALYLCASSRRDADNEQFFGPGTRLTVL.

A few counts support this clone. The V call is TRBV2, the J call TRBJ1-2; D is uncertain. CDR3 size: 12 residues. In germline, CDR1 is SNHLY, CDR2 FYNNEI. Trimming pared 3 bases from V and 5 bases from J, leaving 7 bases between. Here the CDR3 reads CASSDPPYGYTF. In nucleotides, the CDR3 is TGTGCCAGCAGTGATCCTCCTTATGGCTACACCTTC.

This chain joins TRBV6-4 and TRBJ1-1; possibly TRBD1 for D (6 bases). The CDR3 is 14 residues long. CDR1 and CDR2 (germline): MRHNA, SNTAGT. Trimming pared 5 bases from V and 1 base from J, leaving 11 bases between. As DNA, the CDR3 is TGTGCCAGCAGTCCGACAGGCTCGAACACTGAAGCTTTCTTT. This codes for CASSPTGSNTEAFF.

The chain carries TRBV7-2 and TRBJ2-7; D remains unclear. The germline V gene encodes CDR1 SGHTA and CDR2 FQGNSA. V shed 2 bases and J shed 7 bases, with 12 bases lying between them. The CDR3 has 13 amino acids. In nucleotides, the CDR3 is TGTGCCAGCAGCTTATGGGCAGGCCAAGAGCAGTACTTC. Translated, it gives CASSLWAGQEQYF.

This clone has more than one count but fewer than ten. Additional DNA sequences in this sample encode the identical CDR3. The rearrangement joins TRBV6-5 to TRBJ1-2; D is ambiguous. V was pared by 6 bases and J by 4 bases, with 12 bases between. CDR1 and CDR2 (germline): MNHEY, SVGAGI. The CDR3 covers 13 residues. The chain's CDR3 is CASSPTGLYGYTF. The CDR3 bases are TGTGCCAGCAGCCCAACCGGACTCTATGGCTACACCTTC.

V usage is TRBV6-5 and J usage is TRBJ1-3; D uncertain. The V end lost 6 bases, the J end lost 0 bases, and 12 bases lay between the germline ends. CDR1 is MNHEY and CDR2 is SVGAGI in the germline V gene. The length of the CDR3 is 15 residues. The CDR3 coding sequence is TGTGCCAGCAGCAGCCAACAAGTCTCTGGAAACACCATATATTTT. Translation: CASSSQQVSGNTIYF.

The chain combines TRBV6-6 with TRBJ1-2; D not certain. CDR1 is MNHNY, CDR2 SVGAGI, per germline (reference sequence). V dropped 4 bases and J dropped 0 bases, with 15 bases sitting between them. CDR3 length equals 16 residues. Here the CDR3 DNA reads TGTGCCAGCAGTTTCCACTTTGGGCAGTCTAACTATGGCTACACCTTC. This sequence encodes CASSFHFGQSNYGYTF.

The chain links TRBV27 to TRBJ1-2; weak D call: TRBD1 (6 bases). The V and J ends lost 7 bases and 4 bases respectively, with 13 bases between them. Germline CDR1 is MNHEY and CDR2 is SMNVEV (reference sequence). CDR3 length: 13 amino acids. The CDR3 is CASMGGRSYGYTF. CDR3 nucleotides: TGTGCCAGCATGGGGGGGCGTAGCTATGGCTACACCTTC.

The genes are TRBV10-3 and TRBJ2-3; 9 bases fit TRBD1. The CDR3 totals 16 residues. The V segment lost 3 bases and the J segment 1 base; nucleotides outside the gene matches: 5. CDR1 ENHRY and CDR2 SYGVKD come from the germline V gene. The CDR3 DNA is TGTGCCATCAGTGATTTCGACAGGGGGGGCACAGATACGCAGTATTTT. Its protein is CAISDFDRGGTDTQYF.

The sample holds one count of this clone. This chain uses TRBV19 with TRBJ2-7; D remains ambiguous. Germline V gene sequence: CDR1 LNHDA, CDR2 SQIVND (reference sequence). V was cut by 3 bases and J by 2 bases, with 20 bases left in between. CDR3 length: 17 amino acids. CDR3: CASSIRISPVRPYEQYF. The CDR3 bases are TGTGCCAGTAGTATCCGGATTTCGCCAGTACGACCCTACGAGCAGTACTTC.

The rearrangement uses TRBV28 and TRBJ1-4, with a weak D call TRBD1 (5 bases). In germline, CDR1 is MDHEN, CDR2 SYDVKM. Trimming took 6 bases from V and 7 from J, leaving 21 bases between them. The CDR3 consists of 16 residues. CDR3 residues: CASSRGEGFLSEKLFF. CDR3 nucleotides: TGTGCCAGCAGCCGGGGGGAGGGATTCCTTTCTGAAAAACTGTTTTTT.

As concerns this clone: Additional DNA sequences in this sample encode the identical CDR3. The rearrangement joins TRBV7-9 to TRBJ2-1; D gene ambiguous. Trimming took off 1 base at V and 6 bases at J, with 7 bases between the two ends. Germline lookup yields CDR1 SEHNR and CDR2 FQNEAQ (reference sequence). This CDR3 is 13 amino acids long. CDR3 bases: TGTGCCAGCAGCTTAGTAGCCAGCAATGAGCAGTTCTTC. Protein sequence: CASSLVASNEQFF.

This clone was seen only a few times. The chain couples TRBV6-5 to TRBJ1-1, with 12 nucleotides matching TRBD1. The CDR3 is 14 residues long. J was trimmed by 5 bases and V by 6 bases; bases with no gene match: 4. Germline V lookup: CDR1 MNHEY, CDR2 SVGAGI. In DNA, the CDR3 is TGTGCCAGCAGCCGGGACAGGGGGCCGACTGAAGCTTTCTTT. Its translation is CASSRDRGPTEAFF.

The DNA for the CDR3 is TGTGCCAGCAGTACCCGGGCCTTGGGTGGTGAAAAACTGTTTTTT. Its protein product is CASSTRALGGEKLFF. The gene calls are TRBV27 and TRBJ1-4; D not certain. The CDR3 is 15 residues long. Trimming cost V 5 bases and J 7 bases, with 17 bases left between them. CDR1 MNHEY and CDR2 SMNVEV come from the germline V gene (reference sequence).

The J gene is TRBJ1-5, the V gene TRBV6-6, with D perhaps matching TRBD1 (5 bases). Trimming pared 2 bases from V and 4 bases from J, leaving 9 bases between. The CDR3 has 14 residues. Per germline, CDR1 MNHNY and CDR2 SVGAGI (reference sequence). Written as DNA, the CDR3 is TGTGCCAGCAGTTACGGGACGGTAAATCAGCCCCAGCATTTT. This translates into CASSYGTVNQPQHF.

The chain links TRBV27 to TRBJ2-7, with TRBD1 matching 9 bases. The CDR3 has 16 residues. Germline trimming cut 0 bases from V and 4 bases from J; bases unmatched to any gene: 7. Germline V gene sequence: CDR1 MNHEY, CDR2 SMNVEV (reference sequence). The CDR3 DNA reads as TGTGCCAGCAGTTTATCCGGTGGGACAGGGTCGTACGAGCAGTACTTC. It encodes CASSLSGGTGSYEQYF.

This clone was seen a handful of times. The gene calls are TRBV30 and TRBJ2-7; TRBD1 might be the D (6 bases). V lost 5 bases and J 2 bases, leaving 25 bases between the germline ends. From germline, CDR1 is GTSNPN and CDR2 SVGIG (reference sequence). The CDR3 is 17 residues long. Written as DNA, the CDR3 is TGTGCCTGGTCTAAACTGGACCGAGGGCGGACAGCCTACGAGCAGTACTTC. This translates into CAWSKLDRGRTAYEQYF. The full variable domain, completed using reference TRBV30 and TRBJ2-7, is SQTIHQWPATLVQPVGSPLSLECTVEGTSNPNLYWYRQAAGRGLQLLFYSVGIGQISSEVPQNLSASRPQDRQFILSSKKLLLSDSGFYLCAWSKLDRGRTAYEQYFGPGTRLTVT.

The CDR3 here is CASSPLAGDHNEQFF. CDR3 nucleotide sequence: TGTGCCAGCTCACCCCTAGCGGGAGATCACAATGAGCAGTTCTTC. This rearrangement joins TRBV18 to TRBJ2-1, with 10 bases fitting TRBD2. Germline V gene lookup returns CDR1 KGHSH and CDR2 LQKENI. CDR3 length: 15 residues. V shed 3 bases and J 5 bases; nucleotides not matched to a gene: 4.

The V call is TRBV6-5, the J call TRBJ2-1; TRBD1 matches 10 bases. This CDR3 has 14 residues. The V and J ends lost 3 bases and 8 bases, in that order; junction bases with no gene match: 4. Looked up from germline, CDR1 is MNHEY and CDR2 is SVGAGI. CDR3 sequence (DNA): TGTGCCAGCAGTTATCGACAGGGGGCATATGAGCAGTTCTTC. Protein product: CASSYRQGAYEQFF.

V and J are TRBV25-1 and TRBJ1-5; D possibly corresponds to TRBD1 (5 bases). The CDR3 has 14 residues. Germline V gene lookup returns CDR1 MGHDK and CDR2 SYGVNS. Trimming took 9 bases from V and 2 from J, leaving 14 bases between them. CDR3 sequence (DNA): TGTGCCAGTGGGGATTTAGGGGGCAATCAGCCCCAGCATTTT. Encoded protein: CASGDLGGNQPQHF.

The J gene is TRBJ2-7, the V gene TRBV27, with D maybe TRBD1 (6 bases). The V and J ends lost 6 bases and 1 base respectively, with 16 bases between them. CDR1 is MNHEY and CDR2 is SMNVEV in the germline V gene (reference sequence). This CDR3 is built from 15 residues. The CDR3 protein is CASRNIGTPSYEQYF. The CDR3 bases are TGTGCCAGCAGAAACATCGGGACACCATCCTACGAGCAGTACTTC.

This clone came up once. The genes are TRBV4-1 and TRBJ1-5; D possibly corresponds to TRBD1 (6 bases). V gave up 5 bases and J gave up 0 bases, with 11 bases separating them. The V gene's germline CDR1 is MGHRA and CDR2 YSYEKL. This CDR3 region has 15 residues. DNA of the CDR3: TGCGCCAGCAGCTTTGGACAGATTAGCAATCAGCCCCAGCATTTT. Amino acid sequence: CASSFGQISNQPQHF.

CDR3 in DNA: TGTGCCAGCATCACGCTTGACAGGAATAACTATGGCTACACCTTC. It specifies CASITLDRNNYGYTF. The chain combines TRBV7-8 with TRBJ1-2; a possible D gene is TRBD1 (6 bases). The V gene lost 7 bases and the J gene lost 1 base, with 16 bases spanning the gap. There are 15 residues in the CDR3. Germline-derived CDR1 and CDR2 are SGHVS and FQNEAQ.

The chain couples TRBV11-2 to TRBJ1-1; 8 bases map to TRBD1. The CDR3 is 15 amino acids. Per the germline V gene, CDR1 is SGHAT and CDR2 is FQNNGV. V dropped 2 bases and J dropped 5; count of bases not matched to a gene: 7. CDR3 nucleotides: TGTGCCAGCAGCTTAAAACGAACAGGGGGTACTGAAGCTTTCTTT. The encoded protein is CASSLKRTGGTEAFF.

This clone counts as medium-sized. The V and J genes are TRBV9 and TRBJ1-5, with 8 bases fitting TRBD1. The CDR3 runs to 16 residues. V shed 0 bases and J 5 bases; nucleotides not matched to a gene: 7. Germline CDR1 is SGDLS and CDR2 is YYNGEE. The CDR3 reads CASSVGIGTGDQPQHF. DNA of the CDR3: TGTGCCAGCAGCGTAGGAATCGGGACAGGCGATCAGCCCCAGCATTTT.

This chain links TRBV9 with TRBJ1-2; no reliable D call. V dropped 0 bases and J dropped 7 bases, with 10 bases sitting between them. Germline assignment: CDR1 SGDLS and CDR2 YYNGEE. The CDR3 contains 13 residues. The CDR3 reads CASSVGEGSGYTF. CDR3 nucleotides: TGTGCCAGCAGCGTAGGGGAAGGGAGTGGCTACACCTTC.

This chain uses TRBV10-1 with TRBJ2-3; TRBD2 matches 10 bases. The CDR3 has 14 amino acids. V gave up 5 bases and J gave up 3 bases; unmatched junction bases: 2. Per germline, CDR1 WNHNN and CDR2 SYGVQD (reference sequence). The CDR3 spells CASSLLAGTDTQYF. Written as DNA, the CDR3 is TGCGCCAGCAGTTTACTAGCGGGGACAGATACGCAGTATTTT.

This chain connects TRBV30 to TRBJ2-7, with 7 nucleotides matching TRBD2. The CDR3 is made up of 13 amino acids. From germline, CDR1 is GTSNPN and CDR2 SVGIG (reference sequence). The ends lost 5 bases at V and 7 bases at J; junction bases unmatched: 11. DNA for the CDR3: TGTGCCTGGCAGCGGGATGGGGTTGGTGAGCAGTACTTC. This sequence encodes CAWQRDGVGEQYF.